The next 7 T cell receptor beta chains were all read from a single sample in a study of T cells in Graves' hyperthyroidism and ophthalmopathy. Amplification yielded TCR beta CDR3 regions, with RNA transcripts as the source. HTBI primers were employed in a first-round RT-PCR of the TCR CDR3. TCRdb reanalysed the multiplex PCR reads using MiXCR and keeps one entry per CDR3 protein. This sample has around 600,000 distinct CDR3 sequences, with roughly 15% found just once. Specimen: blood. The source is a woman aged 50 to 60 with Graves' ophthalmopathy.

This clonotype turned up a few times. CDR3 coding DNA: TGTGCCAGCAGCGGTCTGACTAGCGGGACCCAGGACTACAATGAGCAGTTCTTC. This codes for CASSGLTSGTQDYNEQFF. The V and J genes are TRBV13 and TRBJ2-1; the match to TRBD2 covers 11 bases. Unmatched junction bases numbered 12, after V lost 5 bases and J lost 3 bases. Germline lookup yields CDR1 PRHDT and CDR2 FYEKMQ (reference sequence). The length of the CDR3 is 18 residues.

This clonotype came up many times. The rearrangement joins TRBV5-1 to TRBJ2-3; unclear D gene. This CDR3 spans 12 amino acids. V lost 2 bases and J lost 4, with 5 bases in between. CDR1 SGHRS and CDR2 YFSETQ come from the germline V gene. The DNA of the CDR3 is TGCGCCAGCAGCTTCGCAGCAGATACGCAGTATTTT. Encoded protein: CASSFAADTQYF.

The chain is built from TRBV20-1 and TRBJ2-7, with TRBD1 identical over 8 bases. Trimming took 6 bases from V and 3 from J; bases not matched to a gene: 7. The CDR3 has 13 amino acids. In germline, CDR1 is DFQATT, CDR2 SNEGSKA (reference sequence). The chain's CDR3 is CSAMTGDVYEQYF. The CDR3, as DNA: TGCAGTGCCATGACAGGGGACGTCTACGAGCAGTACTTC.

This clonotype was picked up a small number of times. The chain carries TRBV3-2 and TRBJ2-3; TRBD2, as called in the table, went unchecked against the DNA. TRBV3-2 is a pseudogene locus. CDR3 size: 16 residues. The CDR3, as DNA: TGTGCCAGCAGCCCCCGACTAGCGGGAGGGATAGATACGCAGTATTTT. Protein: CASSPRLAGGIDTQYF.

This clonotype showed up many times. The chain is built from TRBV28 and TRBJ1-5; D unclear. The germline CDR1 and CDR2 sequences are MDHEN and SYDVKM. Deletions cut 10 bases from V and 7 bases from J, with 14 bases between. The CDR3 contains 12 residues. The CDR3 DNA reads as TGTGCCACCGAGGAACGCGGGCAGCCCCAGCATTTT. It yields the protein CATEERGQPQHF.

This clonotype was found many times. The chain is built from TRBV2 and TRBJ2-1, with D unclear. Germline V lookup: CDR1 SNHLY, CDR2 FYNNEI. The CDR3 has 12 amino acids. V lost 8 bases, J lost 5 bases, and 10 bases lay in between. CDR3 nucleotides: TGTGCCAGCCCAGATTGGGACAATGAGCAGTTCTTC. Residues: CASPDWDNEQFF.

This clonotype was seen at least ten times. This rearrangement joins TRBV30 to TRBJ2-7; the D is unclear. This CDR3 has 14 residues. From germline, CDR1 is GTSNPN and CDR2 SVGIG (reference sequence). V was trimmed by 8 bases and J by 4 bases, leaving 21 bases between them. The CDR3 bases are TGTGCCAGCGAGAATTTAAAGGGCTTTTACGAGCAGTACTTC. Amino acids: CASENLKGFYEQYF.